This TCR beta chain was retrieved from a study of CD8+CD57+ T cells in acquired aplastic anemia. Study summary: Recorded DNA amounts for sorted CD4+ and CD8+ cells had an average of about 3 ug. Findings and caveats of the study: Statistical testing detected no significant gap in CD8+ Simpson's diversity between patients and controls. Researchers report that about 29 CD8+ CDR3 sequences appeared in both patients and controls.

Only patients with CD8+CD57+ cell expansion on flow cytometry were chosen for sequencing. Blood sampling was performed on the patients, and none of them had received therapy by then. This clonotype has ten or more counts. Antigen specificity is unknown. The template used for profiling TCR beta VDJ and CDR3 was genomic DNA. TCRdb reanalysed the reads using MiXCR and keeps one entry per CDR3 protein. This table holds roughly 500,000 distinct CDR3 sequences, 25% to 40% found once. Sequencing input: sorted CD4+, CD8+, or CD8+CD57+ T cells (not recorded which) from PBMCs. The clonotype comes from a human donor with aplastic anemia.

The CDR3 sequence: CASSAITGGQETQYF. The DNA for the CDR3 is TGTGCCAGTAGTGCTATAACAGGGGGCCAAGAGACCCAGTACTTC. This rearrangement joins TRBV19 to TRBJ2-5; the match to TRBD1 covers 8 bases. This CDR3 is 15 amino acids long. The germline V gene has CDR1 LNHDA and CDR2 SQIVND (reference sequence). J was trimmed by 1 base and V by 5 bases; bases with no gene match: 6.